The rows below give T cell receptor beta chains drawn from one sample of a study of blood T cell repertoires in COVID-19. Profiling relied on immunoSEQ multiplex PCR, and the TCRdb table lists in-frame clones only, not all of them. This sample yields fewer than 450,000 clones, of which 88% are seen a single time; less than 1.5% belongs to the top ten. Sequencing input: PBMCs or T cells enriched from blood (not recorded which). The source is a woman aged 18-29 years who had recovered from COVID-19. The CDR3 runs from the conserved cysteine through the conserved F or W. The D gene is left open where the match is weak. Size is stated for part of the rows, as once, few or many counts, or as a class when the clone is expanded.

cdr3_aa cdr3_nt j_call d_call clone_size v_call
CASSLSSGNTIYF TGTGCCAGCAGCTTATCTTCTGGAAACACCATATATTTT TRBJ1-3 - once TRBV11-2
CSVVGEGNQPQHF TGCAGCGTTGTGGGGGAGGGCAATCAGCCCCAGCATTTT TRBJ1-5 - - TRBV29-1
CSARSKEGQFF TGCAGTGCGAGATCAAAGGAGGGGCAGTTCTTC TRBJ2-1 - once TRBV20-1
CASGVPYEQYF TGTGCCAGCGGAGTGCCCTACGAGCAGTACTTC TRBJ2-7 - - TRBV19
CASRQGVAMNTEAFF TGTGCCAGCAGACAGGGGGTCGCCATGAACACTGAAGCTTTCTTT TRBJ1-1 TRBD1 - TRBV27
CASSIPSDRAQAFF TGTGCCAGTAGTATACCCTCGGACAGAGCGCAGGCTTTCTTT TRBJ1-1 - few TRBV19
CASSQVLNQPQHF TGCGCCAGCAGCCAAGTTCTAAATCAGCCCCAGCATTTT TRBJ1-5 - once TRBV4-1
CASSIRQPYSGDQPQHF TGTGCCAGTAGTATACGACAGCCATACTCAGGGGATCAGCCCCAGCATTTT TRBJ1-5 - - TRBV19
CASSPRMDRDPFNGYTF TGTGCCAGCAGCCCCAGAATGGACAGGGATCCTTTTAATGGCTACACCTTC TRBJ1-2 TRBD1 - TRBV6-2/TRBV6-3
CASSPHGGPRGNEQFF TGTGCCAGCAGTCCACACGGGGGTCCCCGCGGCAATGAGCAGTTCTTC TRBJ2-1 - once TRBV28
CAWRRGQGVSSYNSPLHF TGTGCCTGGAGGCGCGGACAGGGGGTTAGCTCCTATAATTCACCCCTCCACTTT TRBJ1-6 TRBD1 few TRBV30
CASSFGDRGSYGYTF TGCGCCAGCAGCTTTGGGGACAGGGGCTCCTATGGCTACACCTTC TRBJ1-2 TRBD1 - TRBV5-1
CASAQGASEQYF TGTGCCAGCGCCCAGGGGGCAAGTGAGCAGTACTTC TRBJ2-7 TRBD1 - TRBV5-5
CASSVRLSFEAFF TGTGCCAGCAGCGTCAGGCTGTCCTTCGAAGCTTTCTTT TRBJ1-1 - - TRBV13